This T cell receptor beta chain was documented in a study of beta chain features in type 1 diabetes. Notes on the study in general: The naive, central memory and Treg TCRB repertoires showed an apparent similarity that was greater among patients than among healthy donors.

The germline V gene has CDR1 SQVTM and CDR2 ANQGSEA. The length of the CDR3 is 14 residues. The V gene lost 7 bases and the J gene lost 3 bases, with 16 bases spanning the gap. This clone came up a few times. The antigen is not known. Investigators reverse transcribed all isolated RNA, so they sequenced expressed TCRB transcripts. Generated by immunoSEQ multiplex PCR, the TCRdb table keeps only in-frame clones and is missing some. The sample consists of about 230,000 clones, around 10% of them appearing once. V and J are TRBV29-1 and TRBJ2-1; possibly TRBD2 for D (5 bases). The origin of this receptor is a woman between 18 and 29 years old in good health. Sequenced material: naive CD4+ T cells from blood. This chain's CDR3 is CSAPELSVYNEQFF. In DNA, the CDR3 is TGCAGCGCCCCAGAACTTAGCGTCTACAATGAGCAGTTCTTC.